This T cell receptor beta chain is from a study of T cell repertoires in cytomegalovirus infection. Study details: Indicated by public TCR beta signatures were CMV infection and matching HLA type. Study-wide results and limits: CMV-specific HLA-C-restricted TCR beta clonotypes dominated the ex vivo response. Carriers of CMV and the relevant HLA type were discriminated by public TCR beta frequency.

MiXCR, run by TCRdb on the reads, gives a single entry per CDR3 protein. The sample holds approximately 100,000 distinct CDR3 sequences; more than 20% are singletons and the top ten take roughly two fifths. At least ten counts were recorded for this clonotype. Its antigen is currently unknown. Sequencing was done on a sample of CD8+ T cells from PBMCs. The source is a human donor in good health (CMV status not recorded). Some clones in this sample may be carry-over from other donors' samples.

The CDR3 nucleotides are TGTGCCAGCAGCCTGCGGACTAGTGGGGGCACAGATACGCAGTATTTT. Amino acid sequence: CASSLRTSGGTDTQYF. The V call is TRBV7-6, the J call TRBJ2-3, with 7 bases lining up with TRBD2. CDR3 length equals 16 residues. Germline CDR1 and CDR2: SGHVS and FNYEAQ. V trimming: 5 bases; J trimming: 1 base; junction bases outside the gene matches: 9.